This T cell receptor beta chain comes out of a study of cytomegalovirus exposure and HLA in healthy donors. Overall study findings and caveats: Some V segments, TRBV6-2 and TRBV6-3 among them, were indistinguishable and were therefore excluded. The study carried out a later analysis of TCR beta sequences. It associated 15,000 to 20,000 of them with specific HLA alleles at a false discovery rate of 0.05. In an earlier analysis, in some 500 donors, most V segments appeared productive either ~90% or ~30% of the time.

PCR used 60 Vbeta primers and 13 Jbeta primers. Methods used by the authors: Later work found tens of millions of unique TCR beta chains, with approximately 12 million shared. Clones were read by immunoSEQ multiplex PCR, and TCRdb kept only the in-frame ones, dropping some. V, J and clone size were drawn from that table, and D and trimming were deduced from the DNA. The sample holds under 130,000 clones, 75% to 85% seen once. The CDR3 length is 16 residues. V dropped 4 bases and J dropped 2 bases, with 16 bases sitting between them. Germline loops: CDR1 SGHNT, CDR2 YYREEE (reference sequence). Concerning this clone itself: Its antigen remains unidentified.

This TCR came from a man aged 25-45 years in good health and CMV-seronegative. The chain uses TRBV5-4 and TRBJ1-3, with D unclear. Sequencing used PBMCs. CDR3 nucleotides: TGTGCCAGCAGCCCGACCGAGGGTTTTACTGGAAACACCATATATTTT. Protein: CASSPTEGFTGNTIYF. Full variable domain (missing parts from reference TRBV5-4 and TRBJ1-3): ETGVTQSPTHLIKTRGQQVTLRCSSQSGHNTVSWYQQALGQGPQFIFQYYREEENGRGNFPPRFSGLQFPNYSSELNVNALELDDSALYLCASSPTEGFTGNTIYFGEGSWLTVV.